The T cell receptor beta chain described here comes from a study of cytomegalovirus exposure and HLA in healthy donors. This CDR3 is built from 13 residues. Trimming removed 3 bases from V and 7 bases from J; junction bases left unmatched: 5. The germline CDR1 and CDR2 sequences are MNHEY and SMNVEV (reference sequence). On this clone: Its target is unknown.

In the PCR, 60 Vbeta and 13 Jbeta primers were used. The data were produced by immunoSEQ multiplex PCR, yet TCRdb's version contains in-frame clones alone and is incomplete. Of 95,000 to 110,000 clones in the sample, approximately 84% were seen once. General study results and limits: Overall, 164 TCR beta chains were annotated as cytomegalovirus-associated. Sequencing depth roughly uniform across donors was assumed in presence/absence analyses. In vitro confirmation showed a few CMV-associated chains to be CMV antigen specific.

The V gene is TRBV27, the J gene TRBJ1-2, with 7 bases matching TRBD1. The sequenced material came from PBMCs. The TCR comes from a man aged 30-40 years in good health and CMV-seronegative. The CDR3 sequence is CASSLLGGSGYTF. The CDR3 region has the DNA TGTGCCAGCAGTTTGTTAGGGGGCAGTGGCTACACCTTC.